These 14 T cell receptor beta chains share one sample of origin, sequenced in a study of T-cell reconstitution after alpha-beta-depleted transplantation in children. Unique molecular identifiers were used in preparing the TCRbeta library. TCRdb re-derived calls from the PCR reads in MiXCR, one entry per CDR3 protein. The sample contains about 120,000 distinct CDR3 sequences, about a tenth of which appear only once. The sample here was PBMCs, taken before TCRalphabeta/CD19-depleted stem cell transplant. The receptors originated from a boy between 2 and 10 years old with acute lymphoblastic leukemia, due to receive a stem cell transplant.

This clonotype was picked up many times. This sequence joins TRBV18 and TRBJ2-5; no clear D gene. CDR1 is KGHSH and CDR2 is LQKENI in the germline V gene. The CDR3 runs 12 residues. Trimming took off 6 bases at V and 0 bases at J, with 5 bases between the two ends. CDR3 sequence reads: CASSPYQETQYF. DNA of the CDR3: TGTGCCAGCTCCCCGTACCAAGAGACCCAGTACTTC.

This clonotype has a count of ten or more. The V call is TRBV5-1, the J call TRBJ2-5; D is possibly TRBD2 (6 bases). The CDR3 has 17 residues. The germline V and J ends were trimmed by 0 bases and 5 bases, with 20 bases remaining between them. The germline V gene encodes CDR1 SGHRS and CDR2 YFSETQ. CDR3 loop: CASSLGLSGGVEETQYF. CDR3 sequence (DNA): TGCGCCAGCAGCTTGGGTCTTTCAGGAGGGGTCGAGGAGACCCAGTACTTC.

The rearrangement uses TRBV29-1 and TRBJ2-7; D gene unclear. The V and J ends lost 6 bases and 2 bases respectively, with 17 bases between them. Germline values: CDR1 SQVTM, CDR2 ANQGSEA. The CDR3 is made up of 14 amino acids. For the CDR3, the DNA is TGCAGCGTACGCTATACGCGAAGAACCTACGAGCAGTACTTC. Its translation: CSVRYTRRTYEQYF.

The CDR3 region has the DNA TGTGCCAGCAGCCAAGGCGACAGAGGGCCAGAGACCCAGTACTTC. Its protein product is CASSQGDRGPETQYF. This rearrangement joins TRBV3-1 to TRBJ2-5; D may correspond to TRBD1 or TRBD2 (5 bases each). Trimming took 1 base from V and 4 from J, leaving 13 bases between them. The CDR3 is 15 residues long. CDR1 and CDR2 (germline): LGHDT, YNNKEL (reference sequence).

The rearrangement uses TRBV5-1 and TRBJ2-1, with D hard to call. Trimming pared 4 bases from V and 8 bases from J, leaving 16 bases between. The CDR3 sequence is 14 residues long. Germline assignment: CDR1 SGHRS and CDR2 YFSETQ. The CDR3 region has the DNA TGCGCCAGCAGCATGATACCGGGCACCGATGAGCAGTTCTTC. This gives the protein CASSMIPGTDEQFF.

The table lists this clonotype with a few counts. The V and J genes are TRBV5-1 and TRBJ2-1; perhaps TRBD1 as D (5 bases). The CDR3 loop spans 15 amino acids. The V end was cut by 0 bases, the J end by 9 bases, with 16 bases between. The germline V gene has CDR1 SGHRS and CDR2 YFSETQ. In DNA form, the CDR3 reads TGCGCCAGCAGCTTGGTTATAGGGGTGCAGGGTGAGCAGTTCTTC. Protein product: CASSLVIGVQGEQFF.

The J gene is TRBJ2-4, the V gene TRBV21-1; TRBD1 is taken as the D call from the table, unchecked against the DNA. TRBV21-1 is noted as a pseudogene. The CDR3 is 17 amino acids. CDR3 in amino acids: CASSKGRDRGKENIQYF. The CDR3 DNA reads TGTGCCAGCAGCAAAGGCCGGGACAGGGGGAAAGAGAACATTCAGTACTTC.

This clonotype showed up many times. The chain has TRBV4-2 and TRBJ2-3; 8 positions match TRBD2. Trimming removed 0 bases from V and 5 bases from J; junction bases left unmatched: 7. Germline V gene data show CDR1 as LGHNA and CDR2 as YNFKEQ. The length of the CDR3 is 16 residues. The CDR3 protein is CASSQDAAGGRDTQYF. Here the CDR3 DNA reads TGTGCCAGCAGCCAAGACGCGGCGGGAGGCCGAGATACGCAGTATTTT.

This clonotype has more than one count but fewer than ten. The CDR3 protein is CASSRSGLEGRINEQFF. DNA of the CDR3: TGCGCCAGCAGCCGTTCGGGACTAGAGGGTAGGATAAATGAGCAGTTCTTC. The chain recombines TRBV5-1 with TRBJ2-1; TRBD2 aligns across 8 bases. V lost 4 bases, J lost 7 bases, and 16 bases stayed unmatched. CDR1 and CDR2 (germline): SGHRS, YFSETQ. This CDR3 has 17 amino acids.

This clonotype was observed many times. This chain links TRBV7-6 with TRBJ2-2; D not certain. Germline values: CDR1 SGHVS, CDR2 FNYEAQ. The CDR3 has 12 amino acids. Trimming removed 3 bases at V and 4 bases at J, with 3 bases between. CDR3 in amino acids: CASSFVTGELFF. In DNA, the CDR3 is TGTGCCAGCAGCTTTGTCACCGGGGAGCTGTTTTTT.

This clonotype was picked up a small number of times. The J gene is TRBJ2-1, the V gene TRBV10-2, with TRBD2 identical over 10 bases. Germline trimming cut 6 bases from V and 2 bases from J; bases unmatched to any gene: 4. The CDR3 loop spans 15 amino acids. The germline V gene has CDR1 WSHSY and CDR2 SAAADI. The CDR3 DNA is TGCGCCAGCAGATTTCTAGCGGGAGCCTACAATGAGCAGTTCTTC. Translating gives CASRFLAGAYNEQFF.

The chain combines TRBV3-1 with TRBJ2-7, with 11 bases identical to TRBD2. The CDR3 loop spans 18 amino acids. Germline CDR1 reads LGHDT; CDR2 reads YNNKEL (reference sequence). V shed 1 base, J shed 0 bases, and the junction held 8 bases outside the gene matches. DNA for the CDR3: TGTGCCAGCAGCCAAGCCCGCCCGGGACTAGCGGTCTCCTACGAGCAGTACTTC. Protein sequence: CASSQARPGLAVSYEQYF.

In its sample, this clonotype was seen a few times. V gene TRBV5-5 combines with J gene TRBJ1-1; the D is unclear. This CDR3 is 16 amino acids long. The V gene lost 0 bases and the J gene lost 2 bases, with 14 bases spanning the gap. Looked up from germline, CDR1 is SGHKS and CDR2 is YYEKEE (reference sequence). CDR3: CASSLGLPGPNTEAFF. The CDR3 nucleotides are TGTGCCAGCAGCTTGGGACTTCCCGGCCCTAACACTGAAGCTTTCTTT.

This clonotype was counted many times. Written as DNA, the CDR3 is TGTGCCAGCACCCAGACCCAAACCCAGGGTGACTTGAACACTGAAGCTTTCTTT. Translating gives CASTQTQTQGDLNTEAFF. This chain links TRBV5-5 with TRBJ1-1; TRBD1 might be the D (5 bases). Germline V gives CDR1 SGHKS, CDR2 YYEKEE (reference sequence). The V end was cut by 6 bases, the J end by 0 bases, with 24 bases between. The CDR3 is made up of 18 amino acids.